The clone carrying this T cell receptor (beta chain) occurred a few times. The CDR3 has 16 amino acids. Trimming stripped 7 bases from V and 2 bases from J, with 18 bases between. Germline loops: CDR1 SNHLY, CDR2 FYNNEI. The sample comes from a study of Graves' ophthalmopathy and Graves' hyperthyroidism. RNA transcripts provided the template for amplifying TCR beta CDR3 regions. An initial RT-PCR round employing HTBI primers preceded a second-round multiplex PCR. In TCRdb, the multiplex PCR reads were re-called with MiXCR into one record per CDR3 protein. The sample has approximately 1.2 million distinct CDR3 sequences; less than 45% are singletons.

The TCR comes from an adult man with Graves' hyperthyroidism. The chain couples TRBV2 to TRBJ1-5; D possibly corresponds to TRBD1 (5 bases). Sequences were obtained from peripheral blood or thyroid tissue (not recorded which). For the CDR3, the DNA is TGTGCCAGCACCCAAAGGTCGGGGGGGGGCAATCAGCCCCAGCATTTT. Its translation is CASTQRSGGGNQPQHF. Together with reference TRBV2 and TRBJ1-5, the CDR3 gives the full variable domain: EPEVTQTPSHQVTQMGQEVILRCVPISNHLYFYWYRQILGQKVEFLVSFYNNEISEKSEIFDDQFSVERPDGSNFTLKIRSTKLEDSAMYFCASTQRSGGGNQPQHFGDGTRLSIL.